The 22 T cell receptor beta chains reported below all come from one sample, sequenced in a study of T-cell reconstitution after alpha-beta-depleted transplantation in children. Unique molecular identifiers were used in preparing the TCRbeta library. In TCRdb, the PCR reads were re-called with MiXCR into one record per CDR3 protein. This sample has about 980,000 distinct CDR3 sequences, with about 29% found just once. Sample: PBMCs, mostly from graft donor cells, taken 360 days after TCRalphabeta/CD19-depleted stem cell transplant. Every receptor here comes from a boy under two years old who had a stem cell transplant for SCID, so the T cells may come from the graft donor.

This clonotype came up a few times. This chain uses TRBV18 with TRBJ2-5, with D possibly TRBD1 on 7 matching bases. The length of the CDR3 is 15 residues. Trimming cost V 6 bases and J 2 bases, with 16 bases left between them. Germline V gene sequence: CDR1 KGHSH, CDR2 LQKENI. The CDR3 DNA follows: TGTGCCAGCTCCCGGAACAGGGGACTGCAAGAGACCCAGTACTTC. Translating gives CASSRNRGLQETQYF.

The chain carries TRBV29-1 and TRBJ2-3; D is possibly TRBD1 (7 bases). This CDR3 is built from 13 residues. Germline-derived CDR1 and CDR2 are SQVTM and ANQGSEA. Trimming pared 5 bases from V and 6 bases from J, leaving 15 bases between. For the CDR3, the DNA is TGCAGCGTTAGAGGGGCAGGGGGGGATACGCAGTATTTT. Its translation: CSVRGAGGDTQYF.

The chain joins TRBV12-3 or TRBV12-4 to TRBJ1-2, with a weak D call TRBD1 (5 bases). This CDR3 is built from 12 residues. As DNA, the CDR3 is TGTGCTACAGGAATACGTGGCTATGGCTACACCTTC. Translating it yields CATGIRGYGYTF.

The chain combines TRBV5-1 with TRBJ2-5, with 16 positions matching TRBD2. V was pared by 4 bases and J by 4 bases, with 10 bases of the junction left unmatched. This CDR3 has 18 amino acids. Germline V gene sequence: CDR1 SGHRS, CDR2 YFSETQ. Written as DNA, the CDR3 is TGCGCCAGCAGCCTCCCGGGACTAGCGGGGGGGTTGAGAGAGACCCAGTACTTC. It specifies CASSLPGLAGGLRETQYF.

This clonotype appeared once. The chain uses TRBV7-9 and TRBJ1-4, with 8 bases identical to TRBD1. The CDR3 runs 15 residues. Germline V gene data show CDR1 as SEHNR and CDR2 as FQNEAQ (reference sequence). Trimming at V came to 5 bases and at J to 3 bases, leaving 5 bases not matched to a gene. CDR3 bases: TGTGCCAGCAGCCCGGGACAGGCGGCTAATGAAAAACTGTTTTTT. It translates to CASSPGQAANEKLFF.

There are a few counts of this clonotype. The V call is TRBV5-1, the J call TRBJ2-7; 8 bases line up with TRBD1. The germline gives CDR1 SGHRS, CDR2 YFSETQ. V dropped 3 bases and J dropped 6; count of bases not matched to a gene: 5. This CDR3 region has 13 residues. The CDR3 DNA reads TGCGCCAGCAGCTGGGGGGACAGGACCGAGCAGTACTTC. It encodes CASSWGDRTEQYF.

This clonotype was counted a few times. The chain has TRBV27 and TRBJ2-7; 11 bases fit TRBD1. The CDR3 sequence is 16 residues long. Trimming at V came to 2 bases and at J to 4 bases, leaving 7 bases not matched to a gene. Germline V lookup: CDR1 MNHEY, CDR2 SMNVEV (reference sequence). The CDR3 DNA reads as TGTGCCAGCAGTTTAGGGACAGGGGGAGGGCTATACGAGCAGTACTTC. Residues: CASSLGTGGGLYEQYF.

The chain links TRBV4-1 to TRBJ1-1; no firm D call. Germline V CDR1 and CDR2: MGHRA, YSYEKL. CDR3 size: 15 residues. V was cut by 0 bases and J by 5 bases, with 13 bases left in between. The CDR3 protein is CASSQDKGILTEAFF. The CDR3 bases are TGCGCCAGCAGCCAAGATAAGGGAATTTTGACTGAAGCTTTCTTT.

The CDR3, as DNA: TGCAGTGCTAGAGGGTCCCGACTAGCGGGGGAGAATGAGCAGTTCTTC. It is translated as CSARGSRLAGENEQFF. The chain employs TRBV20-1 and TRBJ2-1; 12 positions match TRBD2. V trimming: 1 base; J trimming: 7 bases; junction bases outside the gene matches: 8. Per germline, CDR1 DFQATT and CDR2 SNEGSKA (reference sequence). The CDR3 is 16 amino acids.

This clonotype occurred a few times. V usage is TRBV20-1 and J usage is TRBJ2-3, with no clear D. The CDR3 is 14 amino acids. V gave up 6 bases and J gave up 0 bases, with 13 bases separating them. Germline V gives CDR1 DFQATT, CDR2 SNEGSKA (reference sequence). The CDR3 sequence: CSADAAASTDTQYF. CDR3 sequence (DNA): TGCAGTGCCGATGCGGCGGCTAGCACAGATACGCAGTATTTT.

The CDR3 reads CSANPRRETQYF. The CDR3 coding sequence is TGCAGTGCTAATCCCCGAAGAGAGACCCAGTACTTC. The chain links TRBV20-1 to TRBJ2-5; D is uncertain. V was shortened by 4 bases and J by 4 bases, with 10 bases between the two germline ends. The CDR3 covers 12 residues. CDR1 and CDR2 from the germline V gene are DFQATT and SNEGSKA (reference sequence).

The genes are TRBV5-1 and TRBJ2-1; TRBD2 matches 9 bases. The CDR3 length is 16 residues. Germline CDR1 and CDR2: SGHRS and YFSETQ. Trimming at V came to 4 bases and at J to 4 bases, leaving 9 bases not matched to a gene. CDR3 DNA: TGCGCCAGCAGCGGAGGGTTAGCGGGGGAGTACAATGAGCAGTTCTTC. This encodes CASSGGLAGEYNEQFF.

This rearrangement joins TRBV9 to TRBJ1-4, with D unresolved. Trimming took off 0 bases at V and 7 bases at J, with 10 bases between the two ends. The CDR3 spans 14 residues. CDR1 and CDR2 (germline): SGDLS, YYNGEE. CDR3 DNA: TGTGCCAGCAGCGTAGCCCTGGGGAGTGAAAAACTGTTTTTT. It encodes CASSVALGSEKLFF.

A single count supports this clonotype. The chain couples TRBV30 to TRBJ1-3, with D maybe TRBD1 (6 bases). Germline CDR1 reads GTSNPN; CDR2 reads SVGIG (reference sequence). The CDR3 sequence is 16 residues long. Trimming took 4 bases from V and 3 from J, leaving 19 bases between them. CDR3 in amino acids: CAWNFPSGGFGNTIYF. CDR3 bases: TGTGCCTGGAATTTCCCTTCTGGGGGCTTTGGAAACACCATATATTTT.

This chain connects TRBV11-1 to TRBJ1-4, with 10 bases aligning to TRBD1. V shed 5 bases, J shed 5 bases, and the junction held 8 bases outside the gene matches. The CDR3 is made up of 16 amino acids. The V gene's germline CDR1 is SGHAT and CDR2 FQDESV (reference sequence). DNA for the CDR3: TGTGCCAGCAGCCGACTTCCGGGACAGGGGAATGAAAAACTGTTTTTT. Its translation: CASSRLPGQGNEKLFF.

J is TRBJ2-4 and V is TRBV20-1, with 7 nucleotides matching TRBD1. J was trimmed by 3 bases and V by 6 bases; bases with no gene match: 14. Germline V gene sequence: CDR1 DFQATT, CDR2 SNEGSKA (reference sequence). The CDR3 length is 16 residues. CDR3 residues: CSARPRDSHFKNIQYF. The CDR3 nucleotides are TGCAGTGCGAGACCCCGGGACAGTCATTTCAAAAACATTCAGTACTTC.

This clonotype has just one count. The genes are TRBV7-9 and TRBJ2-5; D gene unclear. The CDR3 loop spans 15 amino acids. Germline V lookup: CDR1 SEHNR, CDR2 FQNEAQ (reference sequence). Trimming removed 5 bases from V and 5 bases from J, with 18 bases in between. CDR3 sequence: CASSPEMEGRETQYF. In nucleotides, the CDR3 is TGTGCCAGCAGCCCCGAAATGGAAGGCAGGGAGACCCAGTACTTC.

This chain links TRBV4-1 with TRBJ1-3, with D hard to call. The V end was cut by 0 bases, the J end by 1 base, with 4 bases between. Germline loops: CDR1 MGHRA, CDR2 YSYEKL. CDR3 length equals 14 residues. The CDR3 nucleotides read TGCGCCAGCAGCCAAGAGGTTTCTGGAAACACCATATATTTT. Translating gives CASSQEVSGNTIYF.

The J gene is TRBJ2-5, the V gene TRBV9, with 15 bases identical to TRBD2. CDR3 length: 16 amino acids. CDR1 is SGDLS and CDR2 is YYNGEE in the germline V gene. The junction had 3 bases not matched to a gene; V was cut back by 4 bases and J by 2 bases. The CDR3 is CASSRTSGRGQETQYF. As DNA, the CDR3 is TGTGCCAGCAGCCGGACTAGCGGGAGGGGACAAGAGACCCAGTACTTC.

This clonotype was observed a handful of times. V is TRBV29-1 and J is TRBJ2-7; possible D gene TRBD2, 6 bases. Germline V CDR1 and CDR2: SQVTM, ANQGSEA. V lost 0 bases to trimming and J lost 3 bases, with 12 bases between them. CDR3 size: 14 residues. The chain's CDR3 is CSVEDLGGGYEQYF. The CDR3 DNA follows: TGCAGCGTTGAAGATCTTGGGGGAGGCTACGAGCAGTACTTC.

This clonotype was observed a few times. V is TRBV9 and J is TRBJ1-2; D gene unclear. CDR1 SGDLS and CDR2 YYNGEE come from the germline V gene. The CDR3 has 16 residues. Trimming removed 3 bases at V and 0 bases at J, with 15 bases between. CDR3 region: CASSAQPRASNYGYTF. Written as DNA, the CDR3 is TGTGCCAGCAGCGCCCAGCCACGGGCTTCTAACTATGGCTACACCTTC.

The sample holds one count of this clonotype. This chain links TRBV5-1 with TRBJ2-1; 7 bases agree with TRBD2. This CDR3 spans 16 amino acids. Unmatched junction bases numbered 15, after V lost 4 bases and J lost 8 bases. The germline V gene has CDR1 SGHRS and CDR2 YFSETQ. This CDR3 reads CASSPRAAGMVDEQFF. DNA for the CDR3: TGCGCCAGCAGCCCCCGGGCAGCGGGGATGGTGGATGAGCAGTTCTTC.